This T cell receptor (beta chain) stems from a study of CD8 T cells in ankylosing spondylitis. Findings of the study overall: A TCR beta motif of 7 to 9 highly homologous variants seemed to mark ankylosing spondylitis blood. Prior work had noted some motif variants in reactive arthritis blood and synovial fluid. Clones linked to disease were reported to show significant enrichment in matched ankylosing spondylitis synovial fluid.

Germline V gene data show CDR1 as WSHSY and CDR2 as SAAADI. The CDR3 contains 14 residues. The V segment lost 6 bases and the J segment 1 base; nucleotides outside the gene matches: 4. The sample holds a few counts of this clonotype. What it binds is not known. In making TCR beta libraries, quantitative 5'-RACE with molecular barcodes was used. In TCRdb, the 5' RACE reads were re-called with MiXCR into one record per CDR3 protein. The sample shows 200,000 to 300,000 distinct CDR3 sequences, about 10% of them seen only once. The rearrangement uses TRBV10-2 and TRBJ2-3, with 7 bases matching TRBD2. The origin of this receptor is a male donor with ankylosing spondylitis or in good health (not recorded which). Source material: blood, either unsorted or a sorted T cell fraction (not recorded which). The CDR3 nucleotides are TGCGCCAGCAGGTCGAGCGGGGGCACAGATACGCAGTATTTT. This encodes CASRSSGGTDTQYF.